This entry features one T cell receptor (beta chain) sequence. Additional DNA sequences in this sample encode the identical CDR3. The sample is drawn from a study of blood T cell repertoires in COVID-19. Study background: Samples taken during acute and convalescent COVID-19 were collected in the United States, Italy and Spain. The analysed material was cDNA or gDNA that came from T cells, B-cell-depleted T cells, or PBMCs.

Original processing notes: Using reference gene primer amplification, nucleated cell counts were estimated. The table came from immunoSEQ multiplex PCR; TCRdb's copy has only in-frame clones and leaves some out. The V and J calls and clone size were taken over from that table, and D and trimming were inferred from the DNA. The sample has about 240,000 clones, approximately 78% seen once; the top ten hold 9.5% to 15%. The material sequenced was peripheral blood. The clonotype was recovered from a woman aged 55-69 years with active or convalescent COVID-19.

The CDR3 DNA is TGTGCCTGGACAGGACAGGGGGCGGAGGCTTTCTTT. Its protein is CAWTGQGAEAFF. The rearrangement joins TRBV30 to TRBJ1-1, with TRBD1 matching 11 bases. This CDR3 has 12 amino acids. The germline V gene has CDR1 GTSNPN and CDR2 SVGIG (reference sequence). With 4 bases clipped from V and 11 bases from J, the junction kept 6 bases outside the gene matches.